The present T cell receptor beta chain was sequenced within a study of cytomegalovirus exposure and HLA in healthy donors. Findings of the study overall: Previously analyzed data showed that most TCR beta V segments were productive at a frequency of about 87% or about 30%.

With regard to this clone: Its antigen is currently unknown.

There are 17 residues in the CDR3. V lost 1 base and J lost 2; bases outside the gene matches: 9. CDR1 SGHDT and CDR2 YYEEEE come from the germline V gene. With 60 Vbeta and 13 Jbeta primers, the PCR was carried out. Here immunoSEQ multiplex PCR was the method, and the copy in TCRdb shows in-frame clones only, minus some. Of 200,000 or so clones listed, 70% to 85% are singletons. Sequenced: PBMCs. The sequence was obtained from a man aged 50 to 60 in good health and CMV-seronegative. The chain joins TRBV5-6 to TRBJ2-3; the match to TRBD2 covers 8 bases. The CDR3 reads CASSLLRASGPTDTQYF. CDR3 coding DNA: TGTGCCAGCAGCTTGTTAAGGGCTAGCGGGCCCACAGATACGCAGTATTTT.